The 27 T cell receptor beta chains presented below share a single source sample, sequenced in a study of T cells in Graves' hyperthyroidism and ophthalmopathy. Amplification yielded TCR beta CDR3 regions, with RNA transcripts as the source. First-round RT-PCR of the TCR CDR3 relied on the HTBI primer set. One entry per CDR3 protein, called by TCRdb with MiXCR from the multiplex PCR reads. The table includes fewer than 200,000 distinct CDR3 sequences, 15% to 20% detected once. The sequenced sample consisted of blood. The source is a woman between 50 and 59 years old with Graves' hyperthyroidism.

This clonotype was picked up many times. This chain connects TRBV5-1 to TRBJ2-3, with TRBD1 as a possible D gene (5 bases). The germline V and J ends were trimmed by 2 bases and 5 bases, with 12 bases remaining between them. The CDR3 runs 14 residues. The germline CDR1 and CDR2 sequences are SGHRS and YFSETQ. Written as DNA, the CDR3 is TGCGCCAGCAGCTTTAAAGGGGTGTTAGATACGCAGTATTTT. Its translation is CASSFKGVLDTQYF.

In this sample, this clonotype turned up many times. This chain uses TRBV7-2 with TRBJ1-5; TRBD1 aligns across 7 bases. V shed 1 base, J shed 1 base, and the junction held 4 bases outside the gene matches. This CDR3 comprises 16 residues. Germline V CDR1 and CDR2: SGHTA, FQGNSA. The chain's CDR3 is CASSLDGTASNQPQHF. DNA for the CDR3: TGTGCCAGCAGCTTAGATGGGACAGCCAGCAATCAGCCCCAGCATTTT. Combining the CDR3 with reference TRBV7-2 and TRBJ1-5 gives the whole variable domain GAGVSQSPSNKVTEKGKDVELRCDPISGHTALYWYRQSLGQGLEFLIYFQGNSAPDKSGLPSDRFSAERTGGSVSTLTIQRTQQEDSAVYLCASSLDGTASNQPQHFGDGTRLSIL.

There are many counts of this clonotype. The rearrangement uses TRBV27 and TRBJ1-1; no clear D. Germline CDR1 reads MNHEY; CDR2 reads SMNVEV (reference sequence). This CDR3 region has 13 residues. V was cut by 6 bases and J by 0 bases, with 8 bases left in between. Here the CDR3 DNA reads TGTGCCAGCAGAGGAGGTATGAACACTGAAGCTTTCTTT. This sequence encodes CASRGGMNTEAFF.

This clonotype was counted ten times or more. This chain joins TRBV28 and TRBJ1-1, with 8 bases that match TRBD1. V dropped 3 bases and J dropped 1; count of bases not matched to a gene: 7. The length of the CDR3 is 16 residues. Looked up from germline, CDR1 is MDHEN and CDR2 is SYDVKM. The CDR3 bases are TGTGCCAGCAGTTTTTGGCCGACAGGGGAGAACACTGAAGCTTTCTTT. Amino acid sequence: CASSFWPTGENTEAFF.

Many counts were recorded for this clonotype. The CDR3 coding sequence is TGTGCCAGCAGCTTTAGTCGGGCCCTCAATCAGCCCCAGCATTTT. Its translation: CASSFSRALNQPQHF. The rearrangement joins TRBV7-8 to TRBJ1-5; D call uncertain. Looked up from germline, CDR1 is SGHVS and CDR2 is FQNEAQ. The CDR3 runs 15 residues. Trimming removed 3 bases from V and 3 bases from J, with 12 bases in between.

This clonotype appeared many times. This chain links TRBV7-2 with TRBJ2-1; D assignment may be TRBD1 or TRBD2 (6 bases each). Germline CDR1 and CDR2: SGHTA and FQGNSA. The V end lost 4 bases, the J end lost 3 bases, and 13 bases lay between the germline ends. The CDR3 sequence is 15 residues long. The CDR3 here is CASSSGAGFYNEQFF. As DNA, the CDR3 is TGTGCCAGCAGCTCGGGGGCGGGGTTCTACAATGAGCAGTTCTTC. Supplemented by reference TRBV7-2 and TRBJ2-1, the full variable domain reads GAGVSQSPSNKVTEKGKDVELRCDPISGHTALYWYRQSLGQGLEFLIYFQGNSAPDKSGLPSDRFSAERTGGSVSTLTIQRTQQEDSAVYLCASSSGAGFYNEQFFGPGTRLTVL.

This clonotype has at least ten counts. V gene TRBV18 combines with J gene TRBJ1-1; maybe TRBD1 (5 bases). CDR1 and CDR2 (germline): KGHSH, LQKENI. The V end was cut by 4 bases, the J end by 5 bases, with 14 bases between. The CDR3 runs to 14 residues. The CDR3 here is CASSQPIRDTEAFF. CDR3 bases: TGTGCCAGCTCACAACCCATCAGGGATACTGAAGCTTTCTTT.

This chain's CDR3 is CATSDRGLAGDGDEQFF. The CDR3 DNA sequence: TGTGCCACCAGTGACCGGGGACTAGCGGGAGACGGAGATGAGCAGTTCTTC. The rearrangement links TRBV24-1 to TRBJ2-1, with 14 nucleotides matching TRBD2. Germline V gene sequence: CDR1 KGHDR, CDR2 SFDVKD. Trimming took 4 bases from V and 8 from J; bases not matched to a gene: 9. The CDR3 covers 17 residues.

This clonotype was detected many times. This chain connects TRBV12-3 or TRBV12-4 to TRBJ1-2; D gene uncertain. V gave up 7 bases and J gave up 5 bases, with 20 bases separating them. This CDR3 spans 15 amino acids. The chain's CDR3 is CASIPHPGWIYGYTF. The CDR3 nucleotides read TGTGCCAGCATCCCTCACCCGGGGTGGATTTATGGCTACACCTTC.

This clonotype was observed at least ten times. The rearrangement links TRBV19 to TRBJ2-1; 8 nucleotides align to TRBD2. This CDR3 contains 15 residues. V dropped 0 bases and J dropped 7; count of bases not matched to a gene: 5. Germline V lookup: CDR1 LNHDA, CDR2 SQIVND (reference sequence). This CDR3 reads CASSIDRGGRNEQFF. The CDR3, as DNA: TGTGCCAGTAGTATAGACCGGGGGGGCCGGAATGAGCAGTTCTTC.

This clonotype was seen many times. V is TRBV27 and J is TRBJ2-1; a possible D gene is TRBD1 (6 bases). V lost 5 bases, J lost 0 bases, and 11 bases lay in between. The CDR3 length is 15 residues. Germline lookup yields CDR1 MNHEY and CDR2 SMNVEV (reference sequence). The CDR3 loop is CASSGQINSYNEQFF. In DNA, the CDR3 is TGTGCCAGCAGTGGACAGATAAACTCCTACAATGAGCAGTTCTTC.

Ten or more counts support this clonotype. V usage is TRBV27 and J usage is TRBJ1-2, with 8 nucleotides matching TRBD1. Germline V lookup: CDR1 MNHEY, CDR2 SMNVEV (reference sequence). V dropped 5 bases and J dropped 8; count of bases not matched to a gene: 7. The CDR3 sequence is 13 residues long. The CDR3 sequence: CASSPGTGWGYTF. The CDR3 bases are TGTGCCAGCAGTCCCGGGACAGGATGGGGCTACACCTTC.

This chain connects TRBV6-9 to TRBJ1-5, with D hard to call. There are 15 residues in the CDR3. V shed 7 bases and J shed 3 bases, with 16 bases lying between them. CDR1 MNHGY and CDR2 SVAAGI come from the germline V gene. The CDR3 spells CASTARPSDNQPQHF. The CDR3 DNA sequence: TGTGCCAGCACTGCACGGCCTAGTGACAATCAGCCCCAGCATTTT.

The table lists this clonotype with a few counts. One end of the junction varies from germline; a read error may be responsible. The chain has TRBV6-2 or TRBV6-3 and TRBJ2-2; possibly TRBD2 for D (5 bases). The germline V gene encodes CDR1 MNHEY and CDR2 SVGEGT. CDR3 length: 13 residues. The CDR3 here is CASSSIRTGEPFF. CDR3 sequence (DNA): TGTGCCAGCAGTTCAATAAGGACCGGGGAGCCGTTTTTT.

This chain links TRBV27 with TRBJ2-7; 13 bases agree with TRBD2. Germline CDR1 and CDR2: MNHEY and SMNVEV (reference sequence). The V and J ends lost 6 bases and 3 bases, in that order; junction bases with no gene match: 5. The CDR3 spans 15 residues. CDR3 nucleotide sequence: TGTGCCAGCAGGATAGGGACTAGCGGGAACTACGAGCAGTACTTC. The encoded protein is CASRIGTSGNYEQYF.

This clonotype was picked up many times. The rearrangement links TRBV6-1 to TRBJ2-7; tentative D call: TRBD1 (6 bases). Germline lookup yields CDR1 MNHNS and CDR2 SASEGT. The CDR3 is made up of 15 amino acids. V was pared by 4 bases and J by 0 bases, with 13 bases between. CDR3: CASSADRTSSYEQYF. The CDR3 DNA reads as TGTGCCAGCAGTGCGGACAGAACCAGCTCCTACGAGCAGTACTTC.

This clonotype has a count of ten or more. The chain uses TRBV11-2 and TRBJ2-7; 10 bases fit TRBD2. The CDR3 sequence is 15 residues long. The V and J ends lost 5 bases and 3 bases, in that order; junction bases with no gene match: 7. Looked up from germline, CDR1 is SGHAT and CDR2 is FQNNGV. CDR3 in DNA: TGTGCCAGCAGCCGCGGGACTAGCGTCCTCTACGAGCAGTACTTC. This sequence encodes CASSRGTSVLYEQYF.

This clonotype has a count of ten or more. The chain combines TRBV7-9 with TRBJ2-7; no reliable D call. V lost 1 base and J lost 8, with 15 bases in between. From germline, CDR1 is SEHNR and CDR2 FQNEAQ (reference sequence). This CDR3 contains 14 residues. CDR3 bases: TGTGCCAGCAGCTTAGGTTTGGACCCCCGGCAGCAGTACTTC. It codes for CASSLGLDPRQQYF.

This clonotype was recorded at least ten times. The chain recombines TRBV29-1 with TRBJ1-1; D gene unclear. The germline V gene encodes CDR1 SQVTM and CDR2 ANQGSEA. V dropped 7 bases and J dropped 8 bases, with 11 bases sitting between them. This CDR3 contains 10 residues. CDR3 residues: CSAFDLEAFF. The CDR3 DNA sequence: TGCAGCGCCTTTGACTTGGAAGCTTTCTTT.

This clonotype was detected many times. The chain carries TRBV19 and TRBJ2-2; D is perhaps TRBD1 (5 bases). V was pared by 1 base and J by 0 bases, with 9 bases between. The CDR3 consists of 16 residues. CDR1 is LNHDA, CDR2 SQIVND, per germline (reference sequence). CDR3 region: CASSIAGLTNTGELFF. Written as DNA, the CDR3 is TGTGCCAGTAGTATAGCAGGGCTCACGAACACCGGGGAGCTGTTTTTT.

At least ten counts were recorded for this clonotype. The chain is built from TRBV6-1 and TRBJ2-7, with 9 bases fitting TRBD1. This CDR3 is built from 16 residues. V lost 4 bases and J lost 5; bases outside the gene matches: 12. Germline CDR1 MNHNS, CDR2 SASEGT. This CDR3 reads CASSAGWTGVKDEQYF. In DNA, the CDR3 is TGTGCCAGCAGTGCCGGGTGGACAGGGGTTAAAGACGAGCAGTACTTC.

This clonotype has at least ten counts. The CDR3 DNA reads TGTGCCAGCAGCCAAAGGGGAAAAGGGGCAGAGACCCAGTACTTC. This gives the protein CASSQRGKGAETQYF. V is TRBV6-2 or TRBV6-3 and J is TRBJ2-5, with a possible D match to TRBD1 (5 bases). This CDR3 spans 15 amino acids. Germline V gives CDR1 MNHEY, CDR2 SVGEGT. V was shortened by 6 bases and J by 4 bases, with 18 bases between the two germline ends.

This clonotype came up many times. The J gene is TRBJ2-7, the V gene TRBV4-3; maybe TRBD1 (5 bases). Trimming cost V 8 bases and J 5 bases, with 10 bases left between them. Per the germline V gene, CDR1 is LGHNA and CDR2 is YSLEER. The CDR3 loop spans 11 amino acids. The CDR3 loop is CASSVGHEQYF. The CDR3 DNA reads TGCGCCAGCTCTGTGGGGCACGAGCAGTACTTC.

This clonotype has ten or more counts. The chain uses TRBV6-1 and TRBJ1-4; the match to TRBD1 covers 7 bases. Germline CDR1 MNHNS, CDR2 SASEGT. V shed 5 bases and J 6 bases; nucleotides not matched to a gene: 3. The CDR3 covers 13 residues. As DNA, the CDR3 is TGTGCCAGCAGTTGGCAGGGGGATGAAAAACTGTTTTTT. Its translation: CASSWQGDEKLFF.

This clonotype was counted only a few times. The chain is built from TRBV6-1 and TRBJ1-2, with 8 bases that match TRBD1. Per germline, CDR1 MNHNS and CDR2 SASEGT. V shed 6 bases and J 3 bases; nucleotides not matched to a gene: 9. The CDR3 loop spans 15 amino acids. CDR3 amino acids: CASRVGGQGDYGYTF. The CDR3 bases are TGTGCCAGCAGGGTGGGTGGACAGGGTGACTATGGCTACACCTTC.

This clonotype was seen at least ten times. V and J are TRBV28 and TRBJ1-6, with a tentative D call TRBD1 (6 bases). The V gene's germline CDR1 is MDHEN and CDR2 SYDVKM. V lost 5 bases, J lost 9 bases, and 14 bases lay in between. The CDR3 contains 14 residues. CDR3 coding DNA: TGTGCCAGCAGTCCCCAGGGGATTCGTTCACCCCTCCACTTT. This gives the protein CASSPQGIRSPLHF.

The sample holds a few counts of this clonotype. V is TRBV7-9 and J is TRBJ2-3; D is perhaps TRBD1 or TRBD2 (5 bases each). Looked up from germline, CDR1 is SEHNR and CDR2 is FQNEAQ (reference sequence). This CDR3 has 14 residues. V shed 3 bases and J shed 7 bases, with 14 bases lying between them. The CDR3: CASSFRDPANTQYF. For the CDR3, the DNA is TGTGCCAGCAGCTTCCGGGACCCTGCAAATACGCAGTATTTT.